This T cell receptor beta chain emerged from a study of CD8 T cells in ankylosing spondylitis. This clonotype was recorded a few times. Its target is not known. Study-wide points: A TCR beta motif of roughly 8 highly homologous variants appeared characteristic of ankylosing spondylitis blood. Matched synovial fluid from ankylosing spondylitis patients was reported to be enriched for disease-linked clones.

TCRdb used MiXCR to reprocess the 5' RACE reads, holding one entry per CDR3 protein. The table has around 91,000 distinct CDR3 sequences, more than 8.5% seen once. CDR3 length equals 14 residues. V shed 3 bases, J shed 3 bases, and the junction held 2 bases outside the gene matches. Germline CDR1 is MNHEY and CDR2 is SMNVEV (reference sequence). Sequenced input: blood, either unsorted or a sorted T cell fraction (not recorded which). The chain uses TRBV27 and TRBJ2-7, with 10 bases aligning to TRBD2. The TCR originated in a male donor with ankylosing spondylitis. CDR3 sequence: CASSFGTSVYEQYF. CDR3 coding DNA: TGTGCCAGCAGTTTCGGGACTAGCGTCTACGAGCAGTACTTC.